The table lists the clone carrying this T cell receptor beta chain with many counts. What it recognizes is unknown. V shed 2 bases and J shed 9 bases, with 11 bases lying between them. The CDR3 spans 14 residues. Germline V gives CDR1 LGHDT, CDR2 YNNKEL (reference sequence). From 15-18 subjects, over 200 million TCR-beta sequences were obtained in each sequencing run. TCRdb processed the 5' RACE reads anew with MiXCR; each CDR3 protein has one entry. The repertoire has tens of thousands of distinct CDR3 sequences, over 9.5% of them found once; the top ten carry over 1%. This sample is drawn from a study of neurological immune-mediated disorders. 2 million PBMCs stored at -80 C were the source of the unsorted libraries. Study-wide findings and caveats: The greatest TCR clonal expansion occurred in HTLV-1-associated myelopathy and the least in multiple sclerosis, which fell below healthy controls. The expanded clones of different subjects shared no CDR3 amino acid sequences (suggesting private repertoires in all groups).

This chain links TRBV3-1 with TRBJ1-6; D is unresolved. The sequence derives from a female donor in good health. Sequencing was carried out using PBMCs. CDR3 region: CASSQSRTGSPLHF. The CDR3 nucleotides are TGTGCCAGCAGCCAAAGCCGGACTGGTTCACCCCTCCACTTT.